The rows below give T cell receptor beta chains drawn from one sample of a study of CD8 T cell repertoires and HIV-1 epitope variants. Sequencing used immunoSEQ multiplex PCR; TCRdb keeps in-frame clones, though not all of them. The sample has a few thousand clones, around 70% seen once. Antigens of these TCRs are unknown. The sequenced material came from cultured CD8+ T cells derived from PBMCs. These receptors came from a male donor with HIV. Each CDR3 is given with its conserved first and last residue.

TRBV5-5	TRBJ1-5	CASSFQGADQPQHF
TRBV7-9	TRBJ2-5	CASSPVPGRRQETQYF
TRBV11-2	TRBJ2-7	CASSLGQYLREQYF
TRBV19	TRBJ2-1	CASSFVAGEQFF
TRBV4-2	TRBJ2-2	CASSQIRAGDVSGELFF
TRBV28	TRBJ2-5	CASSTQLGGPETQYF
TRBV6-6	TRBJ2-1	CASSYSKVGAYNEQFF
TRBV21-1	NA	CASSKEAGLRTYEQYF
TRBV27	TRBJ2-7	CASSTRDSSSYEQYF
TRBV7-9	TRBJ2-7	CASSSWGEQYF
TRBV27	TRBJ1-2	CASSEVDAQGAGYGYTF
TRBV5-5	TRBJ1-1	CASSLGTGQGAEAFF
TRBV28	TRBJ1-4	CASSLRQGGEKLFF
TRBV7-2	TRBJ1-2	CASSFQGYGYTF
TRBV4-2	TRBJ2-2	CASSQVGSDTGELFF
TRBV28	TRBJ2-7	CASSFLNYEQYF
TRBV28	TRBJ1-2	CASSFYAGDGYTF
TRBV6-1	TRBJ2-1	CASSETGSHHEQFF
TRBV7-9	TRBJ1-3	CAAEDRGNTIYF
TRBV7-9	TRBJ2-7	CASSPSRDYEQYF
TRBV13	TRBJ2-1	CASSISGRDMLNEQFF
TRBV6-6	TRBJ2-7	CASSPGDYEQYF
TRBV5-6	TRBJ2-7	CASSPSQSSYEQYF
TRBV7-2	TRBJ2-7	CASSLTRDSSYEQYF
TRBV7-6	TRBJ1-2	CASSPTQGSSYGYTF
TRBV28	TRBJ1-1	CASSALQENTEAFF
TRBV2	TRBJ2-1	CASSDPGHVYNEQFF
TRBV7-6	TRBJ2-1	CASSAGRGDNNEQFF
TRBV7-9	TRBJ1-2	CASSLGAGDYGYTF
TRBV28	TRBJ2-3	CASMRTGSTDTQYF
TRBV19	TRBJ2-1	CASSIGPSSYNEQFF
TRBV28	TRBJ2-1	CASSLRVAGGYDEQFF